Ten or more counts support the clone carrying this T cell receptor (beta chain). Its antigen is unidentified. TCRdb fed the RACE reads into MiXCR, producing one record per CDR3 protein. The top ten hold around 3.6% of the sample, which has about 110,000 distinct CDR3 sequences, approximately 9.9% seen once. Sample time point: patch test 1, 2 weeks after DPC sensitization. Treatment: therapeutic diphenylcyclopropenone sensitization with weekly scalp DPC. This entry belongs to a study of human T cells and chemical hapten exposure. General study findings and limits: DPC sensitization left the count of TCRs above 1 in 1000 unchanged.

In germline, CDR1 is LGHDT, CDR2 YNNKEL (reference sequence). Trimming took off 0 bases at V and 1 base at J, with 6 bases between the two ends. The CDR3 covers 14 residues. The rearrangement uses TRBV3-1 and TRBJ1-1; no firm D call. The material sequenced was whole blood, taken in connection with sensitization to the hapten diphenylcyclopropenone (DPC). The clonotype originates from a woman in her thirties or forties with alopecia areata. Some clones in this sample may be carry-over from other donors' samples. The CDR3 spells CASSQEAPNTEAFF. The CDR3 DNA sequence: TGTGCCAGCAGCCAAGAGGCCCCGAACACTGAAGCTTTCTTT. Full variable domain (missing parts from reference TRBV3-1 and TRBJ1-1): DTAVSQTPKYLVTQMGNDKSIKCEQNLGHDTMYWYKQDSKKFLKIMFSYNNKELIINETVPNRFSPKSPDKAHLNLHINSLELGDSAVYFCASSQEAPNTEAFFGQGTRLTVV.